Listed below are T cell receptor beta chains from one sample, sequenced in a study of response to subunit inactivated influenza vaccine. One entry per CDR3 protein, called by TCRdb with MiXCR from the RT-PCR reads. The table lists around 480,000 distinct CDR3 sequences, 10% to 11% of them singletons. Here the sequenced sample was PBMCs from blood, taken 40 to 50 days after vaccination. The receptors derive from a man aged 50-59 years who received an inactivated influenza vaccine. Both conserved end residues are part of each CDR3. A D gene is named only where the DNA matches it firmly. The size field is filled for only some rows; it gives once, few, many or a size class.

CDR3nt	CDR3aa	j_gene	abundance	d_gene	v_gene
TGCAGTTTTTGGCTCCTGGGGGAGACCCAGTACTTC	CSFWLLGETQYF	TRBJ2-5	-	-	TRBV29-1
TGCAGTGCCAAACCGCCCCTCGGATCCCAAGAGACCCAGTACTTC	CSAKPPLGSQETQYF	TRBJ2-5	-	-	TRBV20-1
TGTGCCAGCAGTTTGTCAGGGGCGCAGCCCCAGCATTTT	CASSLSGAQPQHF	TRBJ1-5	few	-	TRBV12-3/TRBV12-4
TGTGCCAGCAGTTACAAGTGGCCGCCAGATACGCAGTATTTT	CASSYKWPPDTQYF	TRBJ2-3	-	-	TRBV6-2/TRBV6-3
TGTGCCAGCAGCTCTCCCTTGGGGAGAAATTCACCCCTCCACTTT	CASSSPLGRNSPLHF	TRBJ1-6	few	-	TRBV3-1
TGTGCCAGCAGCCTACTCTTACAGGGCAATGAGCAGTTCTTC	CASSLLLQGNEQFF	TRBJ2-1	-	-	TRBV12-3/TRBV12-4
TGCGCCAGCAGCCAAGATCCGGACAGCTGGTATGGCTACACCTTC	CASSQDPDSWYGYTF	TRBJ1-2	-	-	TRBV4-3
TGTGCCAGCAGCCATGATCTCACCGAGACCCAGTACTTC	CASSHDLTETQYF	TRBJ2-5	many	-	TRBV7-9
TGTGCCAGCAGTGAAGGGACCCGCCAGAACTACGAGCAGTACTTC	CASSEGTRQNYEQYF	TRBJ2-7	-	-	TRBV6-1
TGCGCCAGCAGCCGACTAGCGGGGGAGACCCAGTACTTC	CASSRLAGETQYF	TRBJ2-5	many	TRBD2	TRBV4-1
TGCAGTGCGGGTATTGGACAGGGTATGAGTTACGAGCAGTACTTC	CSAGIGQGMSYEQYF	TRBJ2-7	-	TRBD1	TRBV20-1